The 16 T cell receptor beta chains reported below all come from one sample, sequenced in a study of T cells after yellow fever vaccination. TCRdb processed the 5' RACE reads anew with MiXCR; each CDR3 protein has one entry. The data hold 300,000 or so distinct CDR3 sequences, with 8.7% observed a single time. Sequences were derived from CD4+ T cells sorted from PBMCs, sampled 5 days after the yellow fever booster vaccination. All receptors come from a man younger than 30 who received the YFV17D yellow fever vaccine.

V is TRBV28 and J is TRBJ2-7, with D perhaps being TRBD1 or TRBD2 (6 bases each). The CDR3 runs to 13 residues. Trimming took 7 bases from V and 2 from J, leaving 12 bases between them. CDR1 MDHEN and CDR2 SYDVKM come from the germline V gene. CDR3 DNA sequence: TGTGCCAGCACCGGAGGGGGAACCTACGAGCAGTACGTC. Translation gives CASTGGGTYEQYV.

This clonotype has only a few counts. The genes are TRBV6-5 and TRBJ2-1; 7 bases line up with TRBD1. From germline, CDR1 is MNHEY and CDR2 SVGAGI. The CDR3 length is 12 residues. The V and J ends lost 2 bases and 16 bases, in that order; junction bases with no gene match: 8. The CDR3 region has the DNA TGTGCCAGCAGTTACCAACAGGGGCCCAACTTCTTC. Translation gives CASSYQQGPNFF.

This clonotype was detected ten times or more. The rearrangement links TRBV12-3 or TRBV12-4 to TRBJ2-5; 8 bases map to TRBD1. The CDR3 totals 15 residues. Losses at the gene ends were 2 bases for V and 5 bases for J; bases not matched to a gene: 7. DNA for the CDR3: TGTGCCAGCAGTTTATCGCAGGGGGCGAGGGAGACCCAGTACTTC. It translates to CASSLSQGARETQYF.

CDR3 loop: CASGPPTRVYEQYF. In nucleotides, the CDR3 is TGTGCTAGTGGCCCCCCGACCAGGGTTTACGAGCAGTACTTC. The chain joins TRBV12-5 to TRBJ2-7; possibly TRBD1 for D (5 bases). In germline, CDR1 is LGHNT, CDR2 FRNRAP. There are 14 residues in the CDR3. The V gene lost 6 bases and the J gene lost 4 bases, with 16 bases spanning the gap.

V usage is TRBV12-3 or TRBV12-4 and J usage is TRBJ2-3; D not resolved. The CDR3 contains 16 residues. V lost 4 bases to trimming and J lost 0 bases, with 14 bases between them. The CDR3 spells CASSSSRLGSTDTQYF. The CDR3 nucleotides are TGTGCCAGCAGTTCCTCCAGATTGGGGAGCACAGATACGCAGTATTTT.

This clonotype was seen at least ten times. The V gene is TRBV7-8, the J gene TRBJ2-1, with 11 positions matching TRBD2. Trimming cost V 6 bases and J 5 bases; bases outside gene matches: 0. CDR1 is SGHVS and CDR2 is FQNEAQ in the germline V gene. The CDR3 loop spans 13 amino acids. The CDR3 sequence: CASRTSGNNEQFF. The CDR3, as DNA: TGTGCCAGCAGGACTAGCGGGAACAATGAGCAGTTCTTC.

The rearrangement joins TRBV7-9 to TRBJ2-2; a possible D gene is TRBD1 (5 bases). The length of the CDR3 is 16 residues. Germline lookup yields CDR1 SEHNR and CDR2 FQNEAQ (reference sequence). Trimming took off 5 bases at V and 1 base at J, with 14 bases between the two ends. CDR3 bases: TGTGCCAGCAGCCCAACTCGACAGAGGAACACCGGGGAGCTGTTTTTT. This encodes CASSPTRQRNTGELFF.

The CDR3 region has the DNA TGTGCCAGCAGCATTCCTGGGACTTTGTACGAGCAGTACTTC. This translates into CASSIPGTLYEQYF. The chain joins TRBV7-2 to TRBJ2-7, with a weak D call TRBD2 (6 bases). Germline CDR1 and CDR2: SGHTA and FQGNSA. Trimming shortened V by 5 bases and J by 4 bases, and 15 bases separated the two germline ends. The CDR3 is 14 residues long. The full variable domain, rest sourced from reference TRBV7-2 and TRBJ2-7, is GAGVSQSPSNKVTEKGKDVELRCDPISGHTALYWYRQSLGQGLEFLIYFQGNSAPDKSGLPSDRFSAERTGGSVSTLTIQRTQQEDSAVYLCASSIPGTLYEQYFGPGTRLTVT.

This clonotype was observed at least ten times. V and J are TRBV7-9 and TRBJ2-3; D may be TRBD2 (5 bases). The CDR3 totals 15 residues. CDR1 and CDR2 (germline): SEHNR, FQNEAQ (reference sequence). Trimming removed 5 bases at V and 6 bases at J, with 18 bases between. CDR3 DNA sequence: TGTGCCAGCAGCCTATTCGCCGGGGAAAGGGATACGCAGTATTTT. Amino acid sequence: CASSLFAGERDTQYF.

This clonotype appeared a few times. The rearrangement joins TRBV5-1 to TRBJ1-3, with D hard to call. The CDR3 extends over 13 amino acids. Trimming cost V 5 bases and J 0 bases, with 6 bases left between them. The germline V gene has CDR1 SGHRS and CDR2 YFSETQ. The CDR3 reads CASSMDSGNTIYF. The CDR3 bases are TGCGCCAGCAGTATGGACTCTGGAAACACCATATATTTT.

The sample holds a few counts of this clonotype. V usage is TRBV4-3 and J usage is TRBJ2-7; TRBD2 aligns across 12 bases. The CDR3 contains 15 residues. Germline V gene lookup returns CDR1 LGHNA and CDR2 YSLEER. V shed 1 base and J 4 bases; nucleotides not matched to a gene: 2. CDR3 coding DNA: TGCGCCAGCAGCCAAGTACTAGCGGGGGGATACGAGCAGTACTTC. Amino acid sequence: CASSQVLAGGYEQYF.

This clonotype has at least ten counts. CDR3 sequence reads: CASSSKPQGTLYFGEKLFF. The CDR3 DNA follows: TGCGCCAGCAGCTCAAAACCCCAGGGGACCCTGTATTTCGGTGAAAAACTGTTTTTT. This chain connects TRBV5-1 to TRBJ1-4, with a possible D match to TRBD1 (6 bases). The length of the CDR3 is 19 residues. With 3 bases removed from V and 7 bases from J, the gap between germline ends came to 28 bases. Germline values: CDR1 SGHRS, CDR2 YFSETQ.

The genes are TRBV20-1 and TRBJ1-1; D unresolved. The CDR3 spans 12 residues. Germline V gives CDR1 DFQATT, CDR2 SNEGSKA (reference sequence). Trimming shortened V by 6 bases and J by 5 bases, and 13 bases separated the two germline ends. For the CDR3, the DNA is TGCAGTGCCCCGGTTTGGAGTACTGAAGCTTTCTTT. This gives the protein CSAPVWSTEAFF.

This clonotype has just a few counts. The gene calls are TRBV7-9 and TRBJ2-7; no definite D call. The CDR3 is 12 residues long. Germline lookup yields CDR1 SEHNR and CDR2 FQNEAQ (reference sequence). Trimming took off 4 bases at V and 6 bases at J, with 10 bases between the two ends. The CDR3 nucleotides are TGTGCCAGCAGCTCCCCCTCGGGCGAGCAGTACGTC. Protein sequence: CASSSPSGEQYV.

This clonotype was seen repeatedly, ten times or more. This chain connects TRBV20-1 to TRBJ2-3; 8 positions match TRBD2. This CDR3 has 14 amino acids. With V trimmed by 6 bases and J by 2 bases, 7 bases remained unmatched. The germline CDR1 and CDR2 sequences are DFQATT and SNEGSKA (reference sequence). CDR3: CSARLAGLTDTQYF. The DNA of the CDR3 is TGCAGTGCAAGGTTAGCGGGGCTCACAGATACGCAGTATTTT.

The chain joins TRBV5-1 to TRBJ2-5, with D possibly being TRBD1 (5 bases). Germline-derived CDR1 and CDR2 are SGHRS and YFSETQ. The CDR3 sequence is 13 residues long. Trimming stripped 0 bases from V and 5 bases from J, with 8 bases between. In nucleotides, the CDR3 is TGCGCCAGCAGCTTGGCCAAGGGGGAGACCCAGTACTTC. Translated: CASSLAKGETQYF.